This T cell receptor beta chain emerged from a study of cytomegalovirus exposure and HLA in healthy donors. The germline V gene has CDR1 SGHRS and CDR2 YFSETQ. The CDR3 length is 14 residues. The J segment lost 1 base and the V segment lost 8 bases, leaving 3 bases of the junction unmatched. It was with 60 Vbeta and 13 Jbeta primers that the PCR ran. The protocol was immunoSEQ multiplex PCR, while the TCRdb copy is restricted to in-frame clones and leaves out a portion. The sample carries approximately 75,000 clones, 74% recorded once. Sequencing input: PBMCs. The chain has TRBV5-1 and TRBJ2-3, with 11 bases that match TRBD2. This receptor was taken from a woman aged 60-75 years in good health and CMV-seropositive. DNA of the CDR3: TGCGCCAGTATGACTAGCGGGGGCACAGATACGCAGTATTTT. It translates to CASMTSGGTDTQYF.